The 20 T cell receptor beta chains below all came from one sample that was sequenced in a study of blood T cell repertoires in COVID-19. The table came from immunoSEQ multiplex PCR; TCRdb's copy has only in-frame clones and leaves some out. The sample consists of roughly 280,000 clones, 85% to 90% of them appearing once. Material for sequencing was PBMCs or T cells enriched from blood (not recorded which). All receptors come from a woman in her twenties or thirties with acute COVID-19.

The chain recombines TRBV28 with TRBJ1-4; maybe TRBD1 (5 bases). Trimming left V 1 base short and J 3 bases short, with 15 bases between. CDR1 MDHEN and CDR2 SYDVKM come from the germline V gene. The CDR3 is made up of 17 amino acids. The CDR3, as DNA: TGTGCCAGCAGTTTATCCCAGTTAATAGGGGCTAATGAAAAACTGTTTTTT. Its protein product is CASSLSQLIGANEKLFF.

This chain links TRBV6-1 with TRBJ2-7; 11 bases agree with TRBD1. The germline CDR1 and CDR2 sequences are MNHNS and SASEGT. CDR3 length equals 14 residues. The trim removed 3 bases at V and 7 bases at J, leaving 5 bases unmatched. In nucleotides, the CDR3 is TGTGCCAGCAGTGAGGACAGGGGGCGATTTGAGCAGTACTTC. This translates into CASSEDRGRFEQYF.

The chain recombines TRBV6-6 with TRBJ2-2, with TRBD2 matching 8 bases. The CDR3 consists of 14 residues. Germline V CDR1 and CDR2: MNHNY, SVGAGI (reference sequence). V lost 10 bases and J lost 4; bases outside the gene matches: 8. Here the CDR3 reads CATSFGGATGELFF. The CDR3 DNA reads TGTGCCACTTCCTTCGGGGGGGCCACCGGGGAGCTGTTTTTT.

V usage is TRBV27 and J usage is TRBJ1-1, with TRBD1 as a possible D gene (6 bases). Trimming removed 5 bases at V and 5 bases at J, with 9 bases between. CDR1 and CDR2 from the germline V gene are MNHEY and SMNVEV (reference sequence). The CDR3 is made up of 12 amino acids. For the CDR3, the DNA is TGTGCCAGCAGTATCACAGGGACTGAAGCTTTCTTT. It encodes CASSITGTEAFF.

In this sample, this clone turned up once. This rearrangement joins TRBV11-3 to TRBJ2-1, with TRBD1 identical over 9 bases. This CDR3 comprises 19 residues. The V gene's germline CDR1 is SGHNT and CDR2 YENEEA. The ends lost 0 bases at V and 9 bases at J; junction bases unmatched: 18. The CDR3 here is CASSLDLEPLTGGGGEQFF. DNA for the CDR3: TGTGCCAGCAGCTTAGATCTTGAACCCCTCACAGGGGGCGGAGGTGAGCAGTTCTTC.

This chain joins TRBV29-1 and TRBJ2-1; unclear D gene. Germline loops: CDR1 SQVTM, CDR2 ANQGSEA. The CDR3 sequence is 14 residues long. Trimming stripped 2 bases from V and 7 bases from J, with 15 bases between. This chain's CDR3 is CSVETRTPENEQFF. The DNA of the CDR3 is TGCAGCGTTGAAACCAGAACCCCGGAGAATGAGCAGTTCTTC.

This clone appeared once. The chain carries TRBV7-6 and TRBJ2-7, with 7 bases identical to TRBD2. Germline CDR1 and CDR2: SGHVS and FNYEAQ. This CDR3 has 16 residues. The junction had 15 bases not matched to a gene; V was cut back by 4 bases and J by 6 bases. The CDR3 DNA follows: TGTGCCAGCAGCTCATCGACGAGCGGGGCCCGGGGCGAGCAGTACTTC. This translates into CASSSSTSGARGEQYF.

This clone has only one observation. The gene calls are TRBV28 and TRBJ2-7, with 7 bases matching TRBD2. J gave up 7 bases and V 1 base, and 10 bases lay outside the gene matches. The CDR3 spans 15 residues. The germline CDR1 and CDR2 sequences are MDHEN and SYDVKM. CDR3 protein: CASSLSWTRDKEQYF. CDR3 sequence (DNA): TGTGCCAGCAGTTTATCTTGGACTAGAGACAAGGAGCAGTACTTC.

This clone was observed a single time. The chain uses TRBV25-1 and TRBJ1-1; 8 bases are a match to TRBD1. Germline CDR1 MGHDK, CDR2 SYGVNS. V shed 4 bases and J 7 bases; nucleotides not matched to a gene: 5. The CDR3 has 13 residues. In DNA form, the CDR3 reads TGTGCCAGCAGTGCATTTGGGACAGGTGAAGCTTTCTTT. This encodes CASSAFGTGEAFF.

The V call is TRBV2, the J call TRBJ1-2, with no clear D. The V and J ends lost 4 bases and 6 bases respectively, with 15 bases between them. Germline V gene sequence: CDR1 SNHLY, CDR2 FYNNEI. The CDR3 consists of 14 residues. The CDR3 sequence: CASSGSGAYDGYTF. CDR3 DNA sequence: TGTGCCAGCAGTGGGAGTGGTGCATACGATGGCTACACCTTC. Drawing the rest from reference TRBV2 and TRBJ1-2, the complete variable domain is EPEVTQTPSHQVTQMGQEVILRCVPISNHLYFYWYRQILGQKVEFLVSFYNNEISEKSEIFDDQFSVERPDGSNFTLKIRSTKLEDSAMYFCASSGSGAYDGYTFGSGTRLTVV.

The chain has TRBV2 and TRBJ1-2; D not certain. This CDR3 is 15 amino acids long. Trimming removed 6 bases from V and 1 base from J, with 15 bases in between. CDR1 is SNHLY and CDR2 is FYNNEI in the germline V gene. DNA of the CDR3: TGTGCCAGCAGAAGAACACTACTCCTTAACTATGGCTACACCTTC. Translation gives CASRRTLLLNYGYTF.

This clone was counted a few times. This chain's CDR3 is CASSPPGQGAYGYTF. The CDR3 DNA is TGTGCCAGCTCACCCCCGGGACAGGGGGCCTATGGCTACACCTTC. The chain couples TRBV18 to TRBJ1-2, with 12 bases fitting TRBD1. Germline loops: CDR1 KGHSH, CDR2 LQKENI. Trimming cost V 3 bases and J 4 bases; bases outside gene matches: 3. The CDR3 has 15 residues. Combining the CDR3 with reference TRBV18 and TRBJ1-2 gives the whole variable domain NAGVMQNPRHLVRRRGQEARLRCSPMKGHSHVYWYRQLPEEGLKFMVYLQKENIIDESGMPKERFSAEFPKEGPSILRIQQVVRGDSAAYFCASSPPGQGAYGYTFGSGTRLTVV.

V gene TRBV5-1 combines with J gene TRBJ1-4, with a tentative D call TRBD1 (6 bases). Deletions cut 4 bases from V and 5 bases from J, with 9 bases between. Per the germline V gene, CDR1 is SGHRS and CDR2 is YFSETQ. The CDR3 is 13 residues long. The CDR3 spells CASSPQGNEKLFF. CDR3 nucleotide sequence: TGCGCCAGCAGCCCTCAGGGGAATGAAAAACTGTTTTTT.

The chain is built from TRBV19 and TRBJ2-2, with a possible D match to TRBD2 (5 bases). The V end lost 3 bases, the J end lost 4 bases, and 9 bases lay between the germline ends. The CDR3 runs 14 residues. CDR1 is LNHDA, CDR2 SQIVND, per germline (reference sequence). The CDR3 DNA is TGTGCCAGTAGTATTGGCAGCGGCACCGGGGAGCTGTTTTTT. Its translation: CASSIGSGTGELFF. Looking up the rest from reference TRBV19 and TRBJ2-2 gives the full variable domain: DGGITQSPKYLFRKEGQNVTLSCEQNLNHDAMYWYRQDPGQGLRLIYYSQIVNDFQKGDIAEGYSVSREKKESFPLTVTSAQKNPTAFYLCASSIGSGTGELFFGEGSRLTVL.

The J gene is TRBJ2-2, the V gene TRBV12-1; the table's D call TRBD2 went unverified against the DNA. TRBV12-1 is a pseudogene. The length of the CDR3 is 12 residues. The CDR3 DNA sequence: TGTGCCAGCAGCCTCACCGAGGGGGAGCTGTTTTTT. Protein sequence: CASSLTEGELFF.

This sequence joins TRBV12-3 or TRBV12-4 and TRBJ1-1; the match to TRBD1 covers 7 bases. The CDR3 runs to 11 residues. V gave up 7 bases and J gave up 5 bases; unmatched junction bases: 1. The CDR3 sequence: CASMTGTEAFF. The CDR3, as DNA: TGTGCCAGCATGACAGGGACTGAAGCTTTCTTT.

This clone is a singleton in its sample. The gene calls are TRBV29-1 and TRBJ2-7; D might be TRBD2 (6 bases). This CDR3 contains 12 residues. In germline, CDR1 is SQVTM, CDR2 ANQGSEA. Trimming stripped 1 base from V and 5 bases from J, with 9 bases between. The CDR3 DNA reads TGCAGCGTTGAAGTACGGGGGAACGAGCAGTACTTC. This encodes CSVEVRGNEQYF.

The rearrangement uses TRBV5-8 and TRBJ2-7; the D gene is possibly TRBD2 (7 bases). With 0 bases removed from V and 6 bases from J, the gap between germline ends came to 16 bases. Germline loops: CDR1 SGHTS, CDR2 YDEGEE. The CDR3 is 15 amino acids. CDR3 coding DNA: TGTGCCAGCAGCTTGGCCACGGGGGGCCTCTCCGAGCAGTACTTC. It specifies CASSLATGGLSEQYF.

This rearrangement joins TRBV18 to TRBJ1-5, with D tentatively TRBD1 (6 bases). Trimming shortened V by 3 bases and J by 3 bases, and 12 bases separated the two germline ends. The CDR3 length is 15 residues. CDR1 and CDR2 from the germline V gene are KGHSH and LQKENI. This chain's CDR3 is CASSPQGLLNQPQHF. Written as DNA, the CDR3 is TGTGCCAGCTCACCCCAGGGGTTACTCAATCAGCCCCAGCATTTT.

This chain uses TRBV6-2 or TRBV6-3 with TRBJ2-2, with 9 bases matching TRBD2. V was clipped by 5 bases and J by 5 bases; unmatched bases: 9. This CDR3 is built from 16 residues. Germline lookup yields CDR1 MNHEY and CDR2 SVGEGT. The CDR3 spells CASSNDGTSPTGELFF. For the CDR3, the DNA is TGTGCCAGCAGTAACGATGGGACTAGCCCTACCGGGGAGCTGTTTTTT.